Listed below are T cell receptor beta chains from one sample, sequenced in a study of blood T cell repertoires in COVID-19. Profiling relied on immunoSEQ multiplex PCR, and the TCRdb table lists in-frame clones only, not all of them. This table has about 170,000 clones, over 80% appearing once. The sequenced material came from peripheral blood. The source of these receptors is a woman aged 80 or over with active or convalescent COVID-19. Both conserved end residues are part of each CDR3. The D gene is left open where the match is weak. Clone size is shown for a subset of rows, as once, few, many or a class of expanded clone.

V gene: TRBV6-1
clone size: NA
CDR3 length: 16
J gene: TRBJ1-1
D gene: TRBD1
CDR3 protein: CASSGNRGYGNTEAFF
CDR3 DNA: TGTGCCAGCAGTGGGAACAGGGGGTATGGGAACACTGAAGCTTTCTTT

V gene: TRBV9
clone size: NA
CDR3 length: 12
J gene: TRBJ1-1
D gene: NA
CDR3 protein: CASSSRGTEAFF
CDR3 DNA: TGTGCCAGCAGCTCAAGGGGAACTGAAGCTTTCTTT

V gene: TRBV6-4
clone size: NA
CDR3 length: 13
J gene: TRBJ1-2
D gene: TRBD1
CDR3 protein: CASTGQVTWGYTF
CDR3 DNA: TGTGCCAGCACCGGACAGGTGACGTGGGGCTACACCTTC

V gene: TRBV3-1/TRBV3-2
clone size: NA
CDR3 length: 12
J gene: TRBJ1-4
D gene: NA
CDR3 protein: CASSPDSEKLFF
CDR3 DNA: TGTGCCAGCAGCCCAGACAGTGAAAAACTGTTTTTT

V gene: TRBV9
clone size: NA
CDR3 length: 17
J gene: TRBJ2-1
D gene: TRBD2
CDR3 protein: CASSVATSGGAYNEQFF
CDR3 DNA: TGTGCCAGCAGCGTAGCTACGAGCGGGGGGGCCTACAATGAGCAGTTCTTC

V gene: TRBV3-1/TRBV3-2
clone size: once
CDR3 length: 12
J gene: TRBJ1-2
D gene: NA
CDR3 protein: CASTWEGSGYTF
CDR3 DNA: TGTGCCAGCACCTGGGAGGGGTCTGGCTACACCTTC

V gene: TRBV4-3
clone size: NA
CDR3 length: 15
J gene: TRBJ1-1
D gene: NA
CDR3 protein: CASSQDAGVNTEAFF
CDR3 DNA: TGCGCCAGCAGCCAAGATGCAGGGGTGAACACTGAAGCTTTCTTT

V gene: TRBV30
clone size: NA
CDR3 length: 17
J gene: TRBJ1-2
D gene: TRBD1
CDR3 protein: CAWRRTGTGALNYGYTF
CDR3 DNA: TGTGCCTGGAGAAGAACCGGGACAGGGGCTCTGAACTATGGCTACACCTTC

V gene: TRBV19
clone size: NA
CDR3 length: 15
J gene: TRBJ1-1
D gene: NA
CDR3 protein: CASSISGRGNTEAFF
CDR3 DNA: TGTGCCAGTAGTATATCGGGCCGGGGGAACACTGAAGCTTTCTTT

V gene: TRBV5-1
clone size: NA
CDR3 length: 14
J gene: TRBJ1-2
D gene: TRBD1
CDR3 protein: CASSRLTGDYGYTF
CDR3 DNA: TGCGCCAGCAGCCGCTTGACAGGGGACTATGGCTACACCTTC

V gene: TRBV3-1/TRBV3-2
clone size: NA
CDR3 length: 12
J gene: TRBJ2-7
D gene: NA
CDR3 protein: CASSQGRYEQYF
CDR3 DNA: TGTGCCAGCAGCCAAGGGAGATACGAGCAGTACTTC

V gene: TRBV24-1
clone size: NA
CDR3 length: 15
J gene: TRBJ1-5
D gene: TRBD1
CDR3 protein: CATSVPDRGLQPQHF
CDR3 DNA: TGTGCCACCAGTGTCCCGGACAGGGGGCTTCAGCCCCAGCATTTT

V gene: TRBV12-3/TRBV12-4
clone size: NA
CDR3 length: 13
J gene: TRBJ1-1
D gene: TRBD1
CDR3 protein: CASRTGTGVGAFF
CDR3 DNA: TGTGCCAGCAGAACCGGGACAGGGGTTGGGGCTTTCTTT

V gene: TRBV2
clone size: once
CDR3 length: 13
J gene: TRBJ1-2
D gene: TRBD1
CDR3 protein: CASSPETGSGYTF
CDR3 DNA: TGTGCCAGCAGTCCAGAGACAGGGAGCGGCTACACCTTC

V gene: TRBV6-5
clone size: NA
CDR3 length: 12
J gene: TRBJ1-1
D gene: NA
CDR3 protein: CASRNGQSQAFF
CDR3 DNA: TGTGCCAGCAGAAATGGACAGTCTCAGGCTTTCTTT

V gene: TRBV7-3
clone size: once
CDR3 length: 14
J gene: TRBJ1-6
D gene: NA
CDR3 protein: CASSSGSGGSPLHF
CDR3 DNA: TGTGCCAGCAGCTCAGGGTCGGGGGGTTCACCCCTCCACTTT

V gene: TRBV29-1
clone size: NA
CDR3 length: 13
J gene: TRBJ2-7
D gene: TRBD1
CDR3 protein: CSVEDRTGDEQYF
CDR3 DNA: TGCAGCGTTGAAGATCGGACAGGGGACGAGCAGTACTTC

V gene: TRBV7-2
clone size: NA
CDR3 length: 11
J gene: TRBJ1-1
D gene: NA
CDR3 protein: CASSNRAEAFF
CDR3 DNA: TGTGCCAGCAGCAACAGGGCGGAAGCTTTCTTT

V gene: TRBV10-3
clone size: NA
CDR3 length: 16
J gene: TRBJ2-7
D gene: NA
CDR3 protein: CAISESGSGANYEQYF
CDR3 DNA: TGTGCCATCAGTGAGTCGGGATCAGGGGCTAACTACGAGCAGTACTTC

V gene: TRBV28
clone size: NA
CDR3 length: 14
J gene: TRBJ1-2
D gene: NA
CDR3 protein: CASSWRGMRYGYTF
CDR3 DNA: TGTGCCAGCAGTTGGCGGGGGATGAGGTATGGCTACACCTTC

V gene: TRBV18
clone size: NA
CDR3 length: 15
J gene: TRBJ1-6
D gene: TRBD1
CDR3 protein: CASSPEAGGNSPLHF
CDR3 DNA: TGTGCCAGCTCACCGGAGGCAGGGGGGAATTCACCCCTCCACTTT

V gene: TRBV19
clone size: NA
CDR3 length: 15
J gene: TRBJ1-1
D gene: NA
CDR3 protein: CASKWRDSMNTEAFF
CDR3 DNA: TGTGCCAGTAAATGGAGGGACTCCATGAACACTGAAGCTTTCTTT

V gene: TRBV7-2
clone size: NA
CDR3 length: 16
J gene: TRBJ2-1
D gene: NA
CDR3 protein: CASSPRDTSSYNEQFF
CDR3 DNA: TGTGCCAGCAGCCCACGGGACACCAGCTCCTACAATGAGCAGTTCTTC

V gene: TRBV27
clone size: NA
CDR3 length: 12
J gene: TRBJ1-6
D gene: TRBD1
CDR3 protein: CATRTGYSPLHF
CDR3 DNA: TGTGCCACCCGGACAGGTTATTCACCCCTCCACTTT

V gene: TRBV6-5
clone size: once
CDR3 length: 12
J gene: TRBJ2-2
D gene: NA
CDR3 protein: CASSSTGGELFF
CDR3 DNA: TGTGCCAGCAGCTCGACAGGCGGGGAGCTGTTTTTT

V gene: TRBV27
clone size: NA
CDR3 length: 16
J gene: TRBJ1-6
D gene: NA
CDR3 protein: CASSLWGGIPNSPLHF
CDR3 DNA: TGTGCCAGCAGTTTATGGGGGGGGATCCCTAATTCACCCCTCCACTTT

V gene: TRBV5-4
clone size: many
CDR3 length: 16
J gene: TRBJ2-1
D gene: TRBD1
CDR3 protein: CASSPPGQGSYNEQFF
CDR3 DNA: TGTGCCAGCAGCCCTCCCGGACAGGGCTCCTACAATGAGCAGTTCTTC

V gene: TRBV5-6
clone size: NA
CDR3 length: 17
J gene: TRBJ1-2
D gene: NA
CDR3 protein: CASSLASGGDDNYGYTF
CDR3 DNA: TGTGCCAGCAGCTTGGCCTCCGGCGGGGATGATAACTATGGCTACACCTTC

V gene: TRBV7-9
clone size: few
CDR3 length: 13
J gene: TRBJ1-1
D gene: NA
CDR3 protein: CASSLVQGGVAFF
CDR3 DNA: TGTGCCAGCAGCTTAGTACAGGGAGGGGTGGCTTTCTTT

V gene: TRBV9
clone size: NA
CDR3 length: 13
J gene: TRBJ1-6
D gene: TRBD1
CDR3 protein: CATGQGVNSPLHF
CDR3 DNA: TGTGCCACCGGACAGGGGGTGAATTCACCCCTCCACTTT

V gene: TRBV7-2
clone size: NA
CDR3 length: 19
J gene: TRBJ1-4
D gene: TRBD1
CDR3 protein: CASSLQGRTGLATNEKLFF
CDR3 DNA: TGTGCCAGCAGCTTACAAGGTCGGACAGGGCTTGCAACTAATGAAAAACTGTTTTTT

V gene: TRBV1
clone size: NA
CDR3 length: 14
J gene: TRBJ2-7
D gene: NA
CDR3 protein: CTSSHGGYYRQQYF
CDR3 DNA: TGCACCAGCAGCCATGGAGGATATTACCGTCAGCAGTACTTC

V gene: TRBV30
clone size: NA
CDR3 length: 14
J gene: TRBJ2-7
D gene: NA
CDR3 protein: CAWSTGAPTSEQYF
CDR3 DNA: TGTGCCTGGAGTACCGGGGCCCCGACTAGCGAGCAGTACTTC

V gene: TRBV5-1
clone size: NA
CDR3 length: 14
J gene: TRBJ2-6
D gene: NA
CDR3 protein: CASSRTAGANVLTF
CDR3 DNA: TGCGCCAGCAGCAGGACTGCTGGGGCCAACGTCCTGACTTTC

V gene: TRBV7-2
clone size: once
CDR3 length: 18
J gene: TRBJ2-6
D gene: TRBD1
CDR3 protein: CASSARTGGFSGANVLTF
CDR3 DNA: TGTGCCAGCAGCGCGAGGACAGGGGGATTCTCTGGGGCCAACGTCCTGACTTTC

V gene: TRBV27
clone size: NA
CDR3 length: 17
J gene: TRBJ1-2
D gene: TRBD1
CDR3 protein: CASSRSGTGIANYGYTF
CDR3 DNA: TGTGCCAGCAGTAGATCCGGGACAGGGATCGCTAACTATGGCTACACCTTC

V gene: TRBV5-1
clone size: NA
CDR3 length: 15
J gene: TRBJ2-1
D gene: TRBD1
CDR3 protein: CASSLGTGVYNEQFF
CDR3 DNA: TGCGCCAGCAGCTTAGGGACAGGGGTCTACAATGAGCAGTTCTTC

V gene: TRBV6-5
clone size: NA
CDR3 length: 14
J gene: TRBJ2-7
D gene: TRBD1
CDR3 protein: CASIPGTGTYEQYF
CDR3 DNA: TGTGCCAGCATCCCCGGGACAGGGACCTACGAGCAGTACTTC

V gene: TRBV6-2/TRBV6-3
clone size: NA
CDR3 length: 15
J gene: TRBJ1-4
D gene: NA
CDR3 protein: CASSYSGGLTEKLFF
CDR3 DNA: TGTGCCAGCAGTTACTCCGGGGGGCTTACTGAAAAACTGTTTTTT

V gene: TRBV7-2
clone size: NA
CDR3 length: 14
J gene: TRBJ1-5
D gene: TRBD1
CDR3 protein: CASSSQGAGQPQHF
CDR3 DNA: TGTGCCAGCAGCTCGCAGGGGGCCGGCCAGCCCCAGCATTTT

V gene: TRBV7-2
clone size: NA
CDR3 length: 14
J gene: TRBJ2-3
D gene: TRBD1
CDR3 protein: CASSGRGQGDTQYF
CDR3 DNA: TGTGCCAGCAGCGGCAGGGGGCAGGGAGATACGCAGTATTTT

V gene: TRBV7-9
clone size: NA
CDR3 length: 14
J gene: TRBJ2-7
D gene: TRBD1
CDR3 protein: CASSHRDRVYEQYF
CDR3 DNA: TGTGCCAGCAGCCACCGGGACAGGGTCTACGAGCAGTACTTC

V gene: TRBV5-6
clone size: NA
CDR3 length: 16
J gene: TRBJ1-4
D gene: TRBD1
CDR3 protein: CASSLAGAGGVEKLFF
CDR3 DNA: TGTGCCAGCAGCTTGGCCGGAGCAGGGGGAGTTGAAAAACTGTTTTTT

V gene: TRBV6-5
clone size: NA
CDR3 length: 14
J gene: TRBJ1-1
D gene: NA
CDR3 protein: CASSRLSGETEAFF
CDR3 DNA: TGTGCCAGCAGTCGCCTCTCAGGGGAGACTGAAGCTTTCTTT

V gene: TRBV7-2
clone size: NA
CDR3 length: 21
J gene: TRBJ2-3
D gene: TRBD2
CDR3 protein: CASSLALTSGGVIRSTDTQYF
CDR3 DNA: TGTGCCAGCAGCTTAGCGCTGACTAGCGGGGGGGTCATCCGTAGCACAGATACGCAGTATTTT

V gene: TRBV19
clone size: NA
CDR3 length: 18
J gene: TRBJ2-3
D gene: NA
CDR3 protein: CASTRATGAGNAGDTQYF
CDR3 DNA: TGTGCCAGTACACGTGCAACGGGTGCCGGGAACGCGGGTGATACGCAGTATTTT

V gene: TRBV7-9
clone size: NA
CDR3 length: 18
J gene: TRBJ2-2
D gene: TRBD2
CDR3 protein: CASSLPRGAGGGTGELFF
CDR3 DNA: TGTGCCAGCAGCTTACCCCGCGGCGCGGGGGGTGGCACCGGGGAGCTGTTTTTT

V gene: TRBV7-9
clone size: NA
CDR3 length: 13
J gene: TRBJ2-2
D gene: NA
CDR3 protein: CASTWGEVRELFF
CDR3 DNA: TGTGCCAGCACTTGGGGAGAGGTTAGGGAGCTGTTTTTT

V gene: TRBV6-5
clone size: NA
CDR3 length: 13
J gene: TRBJ1-5
D gene: NA
CDR3 protein: CASGGGTGQPQHF
CDR3 DNA: TGTGCCAGCGGGGGGGGCACTGGTCAGCCCCAGCATTTT

V gene: TRBV10-3
clone size: NA
CDR3 length: 15
J gene: TRBJ2-2
D gene: TRBD1
CDR3 protein: CATQGDRGLGGELFF
CDR3 DNA: TGTGCCACCCAGGGAGACAGGGGCCTTGGCGGGGAGCTGTTTTTT

V gene: TRBV7-8
clone size: NA
CDR3 length: 16
J gene: TRBJ1-2
D gene: NA
CDR3 protein: CASSSRVLDFGYGYTF
CDR3 DNA: TGTGCCAGCAGCTCCCGGGTTTTAGATTTTGGCTATGGCTACACCTTC

V gene: TRBV4-3
clone size: few
CDR3 length: 15
J gene: TRBJ1-3
D gene: NA
CDR3 protein: CASSQATGAGNTIYF
CDR3 DNA: TGCGCCAGCAGCCAAGCCACCGGGGCTGGAAACACCATATATTTT

V gene: TRBV12-3/TRBV12-4
clone size: NA
CDR3 length: 13
J gene: TRBJ1-6
D gene: NA
CDR3 protein: CASSRDIYSPLHF
CDR3 DNA: TGTGCCAGCAGTCGGGACATATATTCACCCCTCCACTTT

V gene: TRBV9
clone size: NA
CDR3 length: 16
J gene: TRBJ2-2
D gene: NA
CDR3 protein: CASSVGDSTPSGELFF
CDR3 DNA: TGTGCCAGCAGCGTAGGAGACTCAACTCCATCCGGGGAGCTGTTTTTT

V gene: TRBV7-2
clone size: NA
CDR3 length: 16
J gene: TRBJ2-7
D gene: TRBD1
CDR3 protein: CASSKRGQETSYEQYF
CDR3 DNA: TGTGCCAGCAGCAAGAGGGGACAGGAGACCTCCTACGAGCAGTACTTC

V gene: TRBV7-9
clone size: few
CDR3 length: 11
J gene: TRBJ2-7
D gene: NA
CDR3 protein: CASSPGFEQYF
CDR3 DNA: TGTGCCAGCAGCCCAGGGTTCGAGCAGTACTTC

V gene: TRBV6-5
clone size: NA
CDR3 length: 16
J gene: TRBJ1-3
D gene: NA
CDR3 protein: CASSYGQPSSGNTIYF
CDR3 DNA: TGTGCCAGCAGTTATGGACAGCCTTCCTCTGGAAACACCATATATTTT